These 14 T cell receptor beta chains share one sample of origin, sequenced in a study of T cell clonotyping in hematopoietic cell transplantation. Method: immunoSEQ multiplex PCR; TCRdb's copy keeps in-frame clones and lacks some. The table includes more than 6,500 clones, about 94% detected once. The specimen comprised peripheral blood mononuclear cells, sampled 30 days after allogeneic stem cell transplant. These receptors were obtained from a male patient aged 55 to 69 who had an allogeneic stem cell transplant from an unrelated donor, so T cells may come from the graft donor. Some clones in this sample may be carry-over from other donors' samples.

The chain joins TRBV6-6 to TRBJ2-5; D not certain. V was pared by 2 bases and J by 1 base, with 8 bases between. Germline V gene lookup returns CDR1 MNHNY and CDR2 SVGAGI (reference sequence). The CDR3 has 14 amino acids. The CDR3 reads CASSYPSGQETQYF. CDR3 sequence (DNA): TGTGCCAGCAGTTACCCGTCGGGCCAAGAGACCCAGTACTTC.

The chain carries TRBV30 and TRBJ1-5; D uncertain. This CDR3 contains 12 residues. From germline, CDR1 is GTSNPN and CDR2 SVGIG (reference sequence). With 0 bases removed from V and 7 bases from J, the gap between germline ends came to 7 bases. The CDR3 coding sequence is TGTGCCTGGAGTGTTAGTTCACAGCCCCAGCATTTT. Protein product: CAWSVSSQPQHF.

The chain combines TRBV28 with TRBJ1-5; the D gene is possibly TRBD1 (5 bases). This CDR3 comprises 14 residues. V was trimmed by 1 base and J by 3 bases, leaving 7 bases between them. Germline V lookup: CDR1 MDHEN, CDR2 SYDVKM. The CDR3 DNA follows: TGTGCCAGCAGTTTATCAGGGTTCAATCAGCCCCAGCATTTT. Amino acids: CASSLSGFNQPQHF.

V usage is TRBV7-9 and J usage is TRBJ1-1; the D is unclear. The germline V gene has CDR1 SEHNR and CDR2 FQNEAQ (reference sequence). Between the trimmed V and J ends, which lost 1 base and 4 bases, there was a span of 7 bases. The CDR3 is made up of 13 amino acids. In DNA, the CDR3 is TGTGCCAGCAGCTTAGAGGGCGGCACTGAAGCTTTCTTT. Translation gives CASSLEGGTEAFF. Full variable domain (remainder filled in from reference TRBV7-9 and TRBJ1-1): DTGVSQNPRHKITKRGQNVTFRCDPISEHNRLYWYRQTLGQGPEFLTYFQNEAQLEKSRLLSDRFSAERPKGSFSTLEIQRTEQGDSAMYLCASSLEGGTEAFFGQGTRLTVV.

This chain links TRBV7-9 with TRBJ2-2; D may be TRBD2 (6 bases). The CDR3 runs 14 residues. In germline, CDR1 is SEHNR, CDR2 FQNEAQ (reference sequence). Trimming pared 2 bases from V and 5 bases from J, leaving 9 bases between. In DNA, the CDR3 is TGTGCCAGCAGCTTAAGGGACTGGACCGGGGAGCTGTTTTTT. Translating gives CASSLRDWTGELFF.

This chain uses TRBV6-1 with TRBJ1-2, with a possible D match to TRBD1 (6 bases). The CDR3 is 12 amino acids. CDR1 MNHNS and CDR2 SASEGT come from the germline V gene. V was clipped by 8 bases and J by 8 bases, with 15 bases between them. The CDR3 spells CASHAGGGGYTF. The CDR3 DNA reads TGTGCCAGCCACGCCGGGGGCGGAGGCTACACCTTC.

The gene calls are TRBV5-4 and TRBJ1-5, with TRBD1 matching 8 bases. CDR1 is SGHNT and CDR2 is YYREEE in the germline V gene (reference sequence). After removal of 7 bases from V and 3 bases from J, the junction contained 9 bases not matched to a gene. The CDR3 has 15 amino acids. Written as DNA, the CDR3 is TGTGCCAGCCTGACCCAGGGGGCCTTCAATCAGCCCCAGCATTTT. It translates to CASLTQGAFNQPQHF.

This chain uses TRBV20-1 with TRBJ1-2, with D uncertain. The CDR3 loop spans 9 amino acids. Per germline, CDR1 DFQATT and CDR2 SNEGSKA (reference sequence). Trimming took 4 bases from V and 8 from J, leaving 5 bases between them. The CDR3: CSAKGGYTF. DNA for the CDR3: TGCAGTGCTAAAGGGGGCTACACCTTC.

V is TRBV10-3 and J is TRBJ1-5, with D tentatively TRBD1 (5 bases). Germline CDR1 reads ENHRY; CDR2 reads SYGVKD. This CDR3 has 19 residues. The V end was cut by 0 bases, the J end by 2 bases, with 20 bases between. The chain's CDR3 is CAISESIALSRDGNQPQHF. The CDR3 region has the DNA TGTGCCATCAGTGAGTCGATAGCCCTGAGTAGGGACGGCAATCAGCCCCAGCATTTT.

As DNA, the CDR3 is TGTGCCAGCAGCTTAACTAGCGACCCTAGCACCGGGGAGCTGTTTTTT. As protein: CASSLTSDPSTGELFF. This rearrangement joins TRBV7-9 to TRBJ2-2; 7 bases fit TRBD2. The CDR3 extends over 16 amino acids. Trimming at V came to 2 bases and at J to 4 bases, leaving 7 bases not matched to a gene. Germline values: CDR1 SEHNR, CDR2 FQNEAQ (reference sequence).

The chain recombines TRBV23-1 with TRBJ2-7, with D perhaps matching TRBD2 (6 bases). TRBV23-1 is identified as an open reading frame with a role that is uncertain. Trimming removed 4 bases at V and 5 bases at J, with 18 bases between. This CDR3 spans 15 amino acids. In DNA, the CDR3 is TGCGCCAGCAGTCCGGGGACTTCCCGTATGGACGAGCAGTACTTC. It codes for CASSPGTSRMDEQYF.

The gene calls are TRBV30 and TRBJ2-1; D unclear. Trimming left V 8 bases short and J 0 bases short, with 11 bases between. CDR1 and CDR2 (germline): GTSNPN, SVGIG (reference sequence). The CDR3 totals 13 residues. The CDR3 is CALRLRSYNEQFF. DNA for the CDR3: TGTGCCCTTAGATTGCGCTCCTACAATGAGCAGTTCTTC.

The genes are TRBV2 and TRBJ1-1; a weak D match, TRBD1 (6 bases). V lost 9 bases and J 9 bases, leaving 23 bases between the germline ends. The CDR3 consists of 14 residues. The germline V gene has CDR1 SNHLY and CDR2 FYNNEI. Here the CDR3 DNA reads TGTGCCAGACAGGGACGTATGGGGGGGTCCCAAGCTTTCTTT. It translates to CARQGRMGGSQAFF.

This sequence joins TRBV7-6 and TRBJ2-7; possible D gene TRBD1, 5 bases. The V gene's germline CDR1 is SGHVS and CDR2 FNYEAQ. The V end was cut by 5 bases, the J end by 3 bases, with 11 bases between. This CDR3 spans 13 amino acids. CDR3 amino acids: CASSPNQGYEQYF. Here the CDR3 DNA reads TGTGCCAGCAGCCCTAATCAGGGCTACGAGCAGTACTTC.